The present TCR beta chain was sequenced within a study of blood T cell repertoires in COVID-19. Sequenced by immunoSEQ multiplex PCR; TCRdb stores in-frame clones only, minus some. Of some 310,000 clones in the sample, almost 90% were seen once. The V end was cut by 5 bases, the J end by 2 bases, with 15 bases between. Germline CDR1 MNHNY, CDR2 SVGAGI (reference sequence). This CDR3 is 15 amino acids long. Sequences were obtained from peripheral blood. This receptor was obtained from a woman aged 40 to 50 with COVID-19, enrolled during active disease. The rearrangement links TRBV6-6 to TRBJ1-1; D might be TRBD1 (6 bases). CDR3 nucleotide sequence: TGTGCCAGCAGTAGAGGGGACAATTCTAACACTGAAGCTTTCTTT. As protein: CASSRGDNSNTEAFF.